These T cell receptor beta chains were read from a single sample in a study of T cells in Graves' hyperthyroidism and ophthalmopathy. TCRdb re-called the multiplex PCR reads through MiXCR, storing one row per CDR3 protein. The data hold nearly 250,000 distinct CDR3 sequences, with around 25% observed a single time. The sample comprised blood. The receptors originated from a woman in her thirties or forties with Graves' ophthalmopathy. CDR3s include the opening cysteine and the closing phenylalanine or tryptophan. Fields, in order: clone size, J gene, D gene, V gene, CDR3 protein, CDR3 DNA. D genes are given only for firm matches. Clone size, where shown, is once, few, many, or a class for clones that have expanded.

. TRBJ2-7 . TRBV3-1 CASSQSPLSYEQYF TGTGCCAGCAGCCAAAGTCCCCTCTCCTACGAGCAGTACTTC
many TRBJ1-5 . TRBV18 CASSHGGNQPQHF TGTGCCAGCTCACACGGGGGCAATCAGCCCCAGCATTTT
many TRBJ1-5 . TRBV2 CASRGYGNQPQHF TGTGCCAGCAGGGGGTATGGCAATCAGCCCCAGCATTTT
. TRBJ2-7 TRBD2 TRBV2 CATRLAGGTYEQYF TGTGCCACCAGACTAGCGGGGGGTACCTACGAGCAGTACTTC
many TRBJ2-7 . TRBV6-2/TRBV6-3 CASNEGGEAPYEQYF TGTGCCAGCAACGAAGGGGGGGAGGCCCCCTACGAGCAGTACTTC
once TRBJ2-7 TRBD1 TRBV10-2 CASSEPPLWTGRTYEQYF TGCGCCAGCAGTGAGCCGCCTCTATGGACAGGGAGGACCTACGAGCAGTACTTC
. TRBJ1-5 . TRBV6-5 CASSYPRQGNQPQHF TGTGCCAGCAGTTACCCAAGACAGGGCAATCAGCCCCAGCATTTT
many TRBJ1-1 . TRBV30 CAWSEGDVSEAFF TGTGCCTGGAGTGAGGGAGATGTATCTGAAGCTTTCTTT
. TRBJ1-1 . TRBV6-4 CASSERSHTEAFF TGTGCCAGCAGTGAAAGGAGTCACACTGAAGCTTTCTTT
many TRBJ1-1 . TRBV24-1 CATRPGEENTEAFF TGTGCCACCAGGCCCGGGGAAGAAAACACTGAAGCTTTCTTT
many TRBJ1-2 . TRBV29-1 CSVLTGRDYGYTF TGCAGCGTCCTTACAGGGAGGGACTATGGCTACACCTTC
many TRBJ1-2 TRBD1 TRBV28 CASQTGTGVYGYTF TGTGCCAGTCAGACCGGGACAGGGGTCTATGGCTACACCTTC
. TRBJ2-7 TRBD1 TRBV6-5 CASSLRQGRYEQYF TGTGCCAGCAGCTTACGACAGGGCCGCTACGAGCAGTACTTC
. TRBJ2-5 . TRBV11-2 CASTVPQEAQYF TGTGCCAGCACCGTCCCCCAAGAGGCCCAGTACTTC
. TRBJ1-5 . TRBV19 CASSIAGTRGNQPQHF TGTGCCAGTAGTATCGCGGGGACAAGGGGTAATCAGCCCCAGCATTTT
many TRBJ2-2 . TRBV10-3 CALGGRTAGTGELFF TGTGCCCTCGGAGGGCGGACAGCCGGCACCGGGGAGCTGTTTTTT
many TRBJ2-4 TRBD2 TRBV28 CASSGHSGSPNIQYF TGTGCCAGCAGCGGTCATAGCGGGAGCCCAAACATTCAGTACTTC
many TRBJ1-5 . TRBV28 CASTRNQPQHF TGTGCCAGCACCCGCAATCAGCCCCAGCATTTT
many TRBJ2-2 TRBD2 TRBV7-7 CASSHPAQREDKGELFF TGTGCTAGCAGCCACCCGGCGCAGCGGGAGGACAAGGGGGAGCTGTTTTTT
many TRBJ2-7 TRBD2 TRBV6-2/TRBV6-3 CASSYRASGLTSYEQYF TGTGCCAGCAGTTATCGGGCTAGCGGGCTTACCTCCTACGAGCAGTACTTC
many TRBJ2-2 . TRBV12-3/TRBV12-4 CASSVDKYTGELFF TGTGCCAGCAGTGTGGACAAGTACACCGGGGAGCTGTTTTTT
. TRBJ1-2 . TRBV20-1 CSARAQAFNYGYTF TGCAGTGCTAGAGCGCAGGCGTTTAACTATGGCTACACCTTC
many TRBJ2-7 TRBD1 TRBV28 CASRSGQGEYEQYF TGTGCCAGCAGGTCGGGACAGGGGGAGTACGAGCAGTACTTC
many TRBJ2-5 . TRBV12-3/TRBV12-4 CASSRQALGDIQYF TGTGCCAGCAGCCGACAGGCGCTGGGAGACATCCAGTACTTC
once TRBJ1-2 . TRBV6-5 CASSYLRDQTF TGTGCCAGCAGCTATTTGCGGGACCAAACCTTC
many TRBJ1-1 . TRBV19 CASSYGGGTGNTEAFF TGTGCCAGTAGTTATGGTGGGGGAACTGGGAACACTGAAGCTTTCTTT
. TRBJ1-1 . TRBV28 CASSPRLLHEGKRAFF TGTGCCAGCAGCCCCCGTTTGTTACATGAGGGGAAAAGAGCTTTCTTT
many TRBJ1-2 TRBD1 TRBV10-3 CAITGQEFYGYTF TGTGCCATCACGGGACAGGAATTCTATGGCTACACCTTC
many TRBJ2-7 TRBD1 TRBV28 CASSFFHLYGTGGSVQYF TGTGCCAGCAGTTTTTTCCATCTCTACGGGACAGGGGGGAGTGTCCAGTACTTC
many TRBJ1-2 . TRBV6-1 CASIGPGHAGRYTF TGTGCCAGCATTGGACCGGGACATGCTGGGCGCTACACCTTC
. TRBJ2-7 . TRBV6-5 CASSYLRAYEQYF TGTGCCAGCAGTTACCTGCGGGCCTACGAGCAGTACTTC
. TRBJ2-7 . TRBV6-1 CASLTSRGRTYEQSF TGTGCCAGCTTAACCTCGAGAGGGAGGACCTACGAGCAGTCCTTC
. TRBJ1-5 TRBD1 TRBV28 CASSRTGGYQPQHF TGTGCCAGCAGTCGGACAGGGGGCTATCAGCCCCAGCATTTT
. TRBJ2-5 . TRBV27 CASSKVGQETQYF TGTGCCAGCAGTAAGGTGGGCCAAGAGACCCAGTACTTC
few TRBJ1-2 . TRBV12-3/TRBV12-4 CASTLGGGYTF TGTGCCAGCACTCTGGGTGGCGGCTACACCTTC
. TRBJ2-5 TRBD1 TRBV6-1 CASSDRGRRETQYF TGTGCCAGCAGTGACAGGGGGCGACGGGAGACCCAGTACTTC
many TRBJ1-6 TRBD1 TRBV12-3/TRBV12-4 CASSLTGDKNSPLHF TGTGCCAGCAGTCTAACAGGGGATAAGAATTCACCCCTCCACTTT
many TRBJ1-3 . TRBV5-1 CASKEGGMSGNTIYF TGCGCCAGCAAAGAGGGGGGTATGTCTGGAAACACCATATATTTT
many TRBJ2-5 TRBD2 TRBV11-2 CASSLEMREGPRETQYF TGTGCCAGCAGCTTAGAGATGCGGGAGGGCCCTCGGGAGACCCAGTACTTC
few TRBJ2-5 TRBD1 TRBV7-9 CASSPAAGGETQYF TGTGCCAGCAGCCCAGCGGCAGGGGGTGAGACCCAGTACTTC
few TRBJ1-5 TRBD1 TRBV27 CASMRLDRDRASYQPQHF TGTGCCAGCATGAGACTAGACCGGGACAGGGCGAGTTATCAGCCCCAGCATTTT
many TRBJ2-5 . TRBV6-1 CASSALQLQETQYF TGTGCCAGCAGTGCCCTCCAGCTACAAGAGACCCAGTACTTC
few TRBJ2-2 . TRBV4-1 CASSQVLAVTGELFF TGCGCCAGCAGCCAAGTCCTAGCAGTCACCGGGGAGCTGTTTTTT
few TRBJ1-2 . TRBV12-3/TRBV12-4 CASSLGSTRGYTF TGTGCCAGCAGTTTGGGCTCCACGAGGGGCTACACCTTC
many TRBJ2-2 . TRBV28 CASRRIRAGELFF TGTGCCAGCAGAAGAATCCGGGCCGGGGAGCTGTTTTTT
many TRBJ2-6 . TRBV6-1 CASSEGGSGANVLTF TGTGCCAGCAGTGAAGGAGGGTCCGGGGCCAACGTCCTGACTTTC
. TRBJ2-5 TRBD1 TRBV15 CATSSSGTGPQETQYF TGTGCCACCAGCAGCTCCGGGACAGGGCCTCAAGAGACCCAGTACTTC
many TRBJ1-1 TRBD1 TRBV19 CASSSRTGGTEAFF TGTGCCAGTAGTTCCAGAACAGGGGGCACTGAAGCTTTCTTT
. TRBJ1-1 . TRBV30 CAWSRQAGTEAFF TGTGCCTGGAGCAGACAGGCGGGCACTGAAGCTTTCTTT
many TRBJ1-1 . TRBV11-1 CASSATAYTEAFF TGTGCCAGCAGCGCGACAGCGTACACTGAAGCTTTCTTT
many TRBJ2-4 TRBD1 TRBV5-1 CASSYGQGDAIQYF TGCGCCAGCAGCTACGGACAGGGGGATGCCATTCAGTACTTC
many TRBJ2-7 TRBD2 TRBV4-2 CASSQEYSGSAVSYEQYF TGTGCCAGCAGCCAAGAATATAGCGGGAGCGCTGTTTCCTACGAGCAGTACTTC
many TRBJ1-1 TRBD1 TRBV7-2 CASSLDRGGSAFF TGTGCCAGCAGCTTGGACAGGGGCGGGTCAGCTTTCTTT
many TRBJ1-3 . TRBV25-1 CASSELGTLGNTIYF TGTGCCAGCAGTGAATTGGGGACGCTGGGAAACACCATATATTTT
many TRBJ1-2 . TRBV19 CASSPETYGYTF TGTGCCAGTAGTCCAGAGACCTATGGCTACACCTTC